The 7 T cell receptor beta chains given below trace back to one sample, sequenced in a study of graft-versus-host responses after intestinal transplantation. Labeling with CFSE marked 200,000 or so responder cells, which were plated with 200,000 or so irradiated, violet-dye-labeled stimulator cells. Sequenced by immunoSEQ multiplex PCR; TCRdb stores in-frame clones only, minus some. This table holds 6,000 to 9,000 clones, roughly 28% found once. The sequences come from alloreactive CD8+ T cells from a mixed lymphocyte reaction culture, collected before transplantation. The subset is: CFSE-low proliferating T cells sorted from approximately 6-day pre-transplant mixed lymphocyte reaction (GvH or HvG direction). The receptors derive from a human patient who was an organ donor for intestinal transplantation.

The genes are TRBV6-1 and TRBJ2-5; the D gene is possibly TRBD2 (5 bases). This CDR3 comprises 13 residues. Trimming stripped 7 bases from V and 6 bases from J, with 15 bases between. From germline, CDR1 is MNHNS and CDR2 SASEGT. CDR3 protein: CASTDGVWKTQYF. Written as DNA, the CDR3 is TGTGCCAGCACCGACGGGGTGTGGAAGACCCAGTACTTC.

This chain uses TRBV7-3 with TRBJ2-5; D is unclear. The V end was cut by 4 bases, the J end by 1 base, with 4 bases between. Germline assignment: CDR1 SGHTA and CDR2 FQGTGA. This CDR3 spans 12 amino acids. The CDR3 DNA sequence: TGTGCCAGCAGCTCACCCCAAGAGACCCAGTACTTC. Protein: CASSSPQETQYF.

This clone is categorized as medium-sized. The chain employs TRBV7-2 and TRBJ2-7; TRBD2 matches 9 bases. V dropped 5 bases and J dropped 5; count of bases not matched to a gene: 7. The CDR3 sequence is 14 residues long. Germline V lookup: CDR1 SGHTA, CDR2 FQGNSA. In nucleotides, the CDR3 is TGTGCCAGCAGCCAATCGGGACTAGCCCACGAGCAGTACTTC. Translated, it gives CASSQSGLAHEQYF.

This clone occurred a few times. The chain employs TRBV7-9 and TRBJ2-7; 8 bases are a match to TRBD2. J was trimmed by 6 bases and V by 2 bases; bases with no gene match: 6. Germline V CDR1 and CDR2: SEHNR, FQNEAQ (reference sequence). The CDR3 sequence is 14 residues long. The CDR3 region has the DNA TGTGCCAGCAGCTTACCCCCGGGAGGGGGCGAGCAGTACTTC. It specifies CASSLPPGGGEQYF.

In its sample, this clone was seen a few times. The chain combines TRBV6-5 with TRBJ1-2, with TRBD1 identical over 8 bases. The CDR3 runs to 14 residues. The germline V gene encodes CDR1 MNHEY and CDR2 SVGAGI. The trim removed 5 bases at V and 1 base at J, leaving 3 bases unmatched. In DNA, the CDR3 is TGTGCCAGCAGTCTGACAGGGGTTAACTATGGCTACACCTTC. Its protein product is CASSLTGVNYGYTF.

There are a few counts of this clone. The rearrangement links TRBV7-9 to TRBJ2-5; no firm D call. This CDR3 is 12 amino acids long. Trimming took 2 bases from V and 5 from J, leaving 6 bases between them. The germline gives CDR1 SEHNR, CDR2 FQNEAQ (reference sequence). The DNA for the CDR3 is TGTGCCAGCAGCTTAACCTACGAGACCCAGTACTTC. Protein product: CASSLTYETQYF.

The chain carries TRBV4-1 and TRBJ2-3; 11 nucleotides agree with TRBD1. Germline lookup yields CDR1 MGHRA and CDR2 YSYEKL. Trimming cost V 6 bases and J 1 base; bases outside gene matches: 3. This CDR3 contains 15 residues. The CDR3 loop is CASSPGQGGTDTQYF. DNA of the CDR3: TGCGCCAGCAGTCCGGGACAGGGGGGCACAGATACGCAGTATTTT.